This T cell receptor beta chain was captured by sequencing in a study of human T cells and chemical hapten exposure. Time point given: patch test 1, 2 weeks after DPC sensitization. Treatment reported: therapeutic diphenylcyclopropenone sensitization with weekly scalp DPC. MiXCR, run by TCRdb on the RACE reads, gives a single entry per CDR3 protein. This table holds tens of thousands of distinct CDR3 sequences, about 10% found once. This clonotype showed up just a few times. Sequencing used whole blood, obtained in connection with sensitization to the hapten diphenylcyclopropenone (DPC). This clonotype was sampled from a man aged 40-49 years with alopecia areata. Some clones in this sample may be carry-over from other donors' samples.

CDR3 DNA: TGTGCCAGCAGCATTGGGCAGTCTAATGAAAAACTGTTTTTT. Translating it yields CASSIGQSNEKLFF. The V call is TRBV12-3 or TRBV12-4, the J call TRBJ1-4; no firm D call. V lost 6 bases and J 3 bases, leaving 11 bases between the germline ends. This CDR3 has 14 amino acids.